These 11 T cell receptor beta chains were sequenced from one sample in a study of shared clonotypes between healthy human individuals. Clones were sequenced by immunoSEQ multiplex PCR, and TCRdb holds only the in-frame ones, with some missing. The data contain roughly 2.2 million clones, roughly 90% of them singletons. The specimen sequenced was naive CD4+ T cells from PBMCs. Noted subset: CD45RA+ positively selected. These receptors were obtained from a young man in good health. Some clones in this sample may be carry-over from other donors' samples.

CDR3 sequence: CASSSFAGGGTDTQYF. For the CDR3, the DNA is TGTGCCAGCAGTTCCTTCGCAGGGGGGGGCACAGATACGCAGTATTTT. This chain joins TRBV25-1 and TRBJ2-3; D is tentatively TRBD1 or TRBD2 (7 bases each). The CDR3 consists of 16 residues. Trimming cost V 5 bases and J 1 base, with 16 bases left between them. The germline CDR1 and CDR2 sequences are MGHDK and SYGVNS.

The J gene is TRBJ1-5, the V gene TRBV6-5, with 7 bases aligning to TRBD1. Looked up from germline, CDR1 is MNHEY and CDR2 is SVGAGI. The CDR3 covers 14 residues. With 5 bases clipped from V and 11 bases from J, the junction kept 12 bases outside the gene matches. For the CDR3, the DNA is TGTGCCAGCAGTGAATATACAGGGGCTCGGGCCCAGCATTTT. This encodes CASSEYTGARAQHF.

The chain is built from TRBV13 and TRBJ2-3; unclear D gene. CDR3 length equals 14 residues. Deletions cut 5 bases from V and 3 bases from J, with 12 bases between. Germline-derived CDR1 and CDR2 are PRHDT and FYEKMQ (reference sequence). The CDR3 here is CASSQKSNTDTQYF. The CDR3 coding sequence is TGTGCCAGCAGCCAGAAATCTAATACAGATACGCAGTATTTT.

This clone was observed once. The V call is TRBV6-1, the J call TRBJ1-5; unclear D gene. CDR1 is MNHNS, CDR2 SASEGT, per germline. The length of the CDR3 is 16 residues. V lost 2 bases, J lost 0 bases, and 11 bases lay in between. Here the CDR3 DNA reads TGTGCCAGCAGTGAACGTGGAGATTATAGCAATCAGCCCCAGCATTTT. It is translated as CASSERGDYSNQPQHF.

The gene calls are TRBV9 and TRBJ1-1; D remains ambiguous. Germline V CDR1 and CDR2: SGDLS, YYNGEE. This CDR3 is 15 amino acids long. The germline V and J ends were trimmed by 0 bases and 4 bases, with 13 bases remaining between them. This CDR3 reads CASSVGPESGTEAFF. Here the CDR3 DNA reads TGTGCCAGCAGCGTAGGCCCCGAATCGGGCACTGAAGCTTTCTTT.

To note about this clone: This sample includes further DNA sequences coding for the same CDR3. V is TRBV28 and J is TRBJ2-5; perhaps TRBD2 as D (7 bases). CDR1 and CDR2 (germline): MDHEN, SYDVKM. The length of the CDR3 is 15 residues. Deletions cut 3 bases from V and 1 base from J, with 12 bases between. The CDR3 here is CASSLARGGQETQYF. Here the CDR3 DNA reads TGTGCCAGCAGTTTGGCGAGGGGGGGCCAAGAGACCCAGTACTTC.

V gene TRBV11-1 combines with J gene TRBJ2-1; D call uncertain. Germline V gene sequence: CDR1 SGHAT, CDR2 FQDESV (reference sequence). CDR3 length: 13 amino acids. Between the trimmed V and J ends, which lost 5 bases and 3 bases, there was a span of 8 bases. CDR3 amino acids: CASSRTNYNEQFF. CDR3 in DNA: TGTGCCAGCAGCCGGACGAACTACAATGAGCAGTTCTTC.

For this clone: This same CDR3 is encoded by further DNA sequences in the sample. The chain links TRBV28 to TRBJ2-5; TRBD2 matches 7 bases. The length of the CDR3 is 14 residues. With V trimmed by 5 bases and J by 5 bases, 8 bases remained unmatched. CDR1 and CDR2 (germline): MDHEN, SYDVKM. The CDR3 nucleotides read TGTGCCAGCAGTCCGACGGGAGGTGTGGAGACCCAGTACTTC. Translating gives CASSPTGGVETQYF.

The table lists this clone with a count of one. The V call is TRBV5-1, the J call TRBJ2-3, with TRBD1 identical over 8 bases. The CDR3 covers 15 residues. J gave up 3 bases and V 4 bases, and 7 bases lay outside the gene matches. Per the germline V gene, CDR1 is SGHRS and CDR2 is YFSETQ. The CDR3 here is CASSKRQGTTDTQYF. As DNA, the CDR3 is TGCGCCAGCAGCAAAAGACAGGGGACTACAGATACGCAGTATTTT.

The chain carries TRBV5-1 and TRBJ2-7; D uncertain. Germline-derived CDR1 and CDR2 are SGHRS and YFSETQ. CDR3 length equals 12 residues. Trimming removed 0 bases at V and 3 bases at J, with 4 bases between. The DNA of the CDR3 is TGCGCCAGCAGCTTGGAAAACTACGAGCAGTACTTC. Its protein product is CASSLENYEQYF.

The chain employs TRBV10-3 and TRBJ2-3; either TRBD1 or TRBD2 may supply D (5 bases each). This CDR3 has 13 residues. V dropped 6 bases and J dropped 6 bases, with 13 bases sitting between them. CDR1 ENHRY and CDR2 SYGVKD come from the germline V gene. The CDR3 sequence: CAISGEWGDTQYF. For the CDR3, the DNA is TGTGCCATCAGCGGAGAATGGGGGGATACGCAGTATTTT.